Each of the 27 T cell receptor beta chains below was sequenced from the same sample in a study of T cells in Graves' hyperthyroidism and ophthalmopathy. Amplified regions were TCR beta CDR3 sequences from RNA transcripts. First-round RT-PCR targeting the TCR CDR3 was performed with the HTBI primer set. TCRdb analysed the multiplex PCR reads with MiXCR anew, one entry per CDR3 protein. Here the sample spans hundreds of thousands of distinct CDR3 sequences, about 14% being singletons. What was sequenced was blood. Receptors were obtained from a woman in her late teens or twenties with Graves' hyperthyroidism.

This clonotype was detected ten times or more. This chain joins TRBV18 and TRBJ1-5, with D possibly matching TRBD1 (5 bases). Trimming left V 2 bases short and J 2 bases short, with 10 bases between. This CDR3 comprises 15 residues. Germline CDR1 KGHSH, CDR2 LQKENI. The CDR3 nucleotides are TGTGCCAGCTCACCAGGAGGAGGGGGCAATCAGCCCCAGCATTTT. Amino acids: CASSPGGGGNQPQHF.

This clonotype was seen at least ten times. The chain has TRBV7-2 and TRBJ2-3; D not certain. The V gene's germline CDR1 is SGHTA and CDR2 FQGNSA. V lost 5 bases and J lost 6, with 15 bases in between. This CDR3 is built from 14 residues. The CDR3 nucleotides read TGTGCCAGCAGCCCCGATCAAAACTTCGATACGCAGTATTTT. Amino acid sequence: CASSPDQNFDTQYF.

V usage is TRBV28 and J usage is TRBJ1-5; D perhaps matches TRBD1 (5 bases). V lost 5 bases, J lost 6 bases, and 17 bases lay in between. The CDR3 runs to 15 residues. CDR1 MDHEN and CDR2 SYDVKM come from the germline V gene. The DNA for the CDR3 is TGTGCCAGCAGTCTTCCGGAGGGGCTAGGTCAGCCCCAGCATTTT. Protein product: CASSLPEGLGQPQHF.

This clonotype was detected many times. This rearrangement joins TRBV11-2 to TRBJ1-2, with D possibly TRBD1 on 6 matching bases. The ends were cut back, 5 bases at V and 8 bases at J, with 24 bases in the middle. The germline V gene has CDR1 SGHAT and CDR2 FQNNGV. This CDR3 has 16 residues. CDR3 in amino acids: CASSRVQGLTRVGYTF. CDR3 bases: TGTGCCAGCAGCCGCGTACAGGGTCTTACGAGAGTGGGCTACACCTTC.

This clonotype has a count of ten or more. The chain uses TRBV6-2 or TRBV6-3 and TRBJ2-7, with 13 positions matching TRBD2. The CDR3 is 15 amino acids. J lost 1 base, V lost 7 bases, and 4 bases had no gene match. Germline V gene sequence: CDR1 MNHEY, CDR2 SVGEGT. Written as DNA, the CDR3 is TGTGCCAGCACCCCGGGACTAGCGGGATCCTACGAGCAGTACTTC. It encodes CASTPGLAGSYEQYF.

This clonotype showed up many times. The V call is TRBV9, the J call TRBJ2-5; possibly TRBD2 for D (5 bases). The CDR3 extends over 15 amino acids. The germline V gene has CDR1 SGDLS and CDR2 YYNGEE. Trimming took 2 bases from V and 5 from J, leaving 16 bases between them. The CDR3 loop reads CASSVDGEGQETQYF. The CDR3 DNA follows: TGTGCCAGCAGCGTGGACGGCGAGGGTCAGGAGACCCAGTACTTC.

Turning to this clonotype: A much larger clone differs from this one at a single base, so this may be a read error. Here the CDR3 omits its conserved ending phenylalanine or tryptophan, so a read error is the likely source. The chain couples TRBV11-2 to TRBJ2-7; 10 bases are shared with TRBD1. The CDR3 spans 16 residues. Germline loops: CDR1 SGHAT, CDR2 FQNNGV. J was trimmed by 5 bases and V by 5 bases; bases with no gene match: 12. Here the CDR3 DNA reads TGTGCCAGCAGCCCCGCCAGGGGGACAGGGGTGAACGAGCAGTACCTC. It is translated as CASSPARGTGVNEQYL.

This clonotype was found a few times. The chain employs TRBV18 and TRBJ1-5, with a possible D match to TRBD1 (5 bases). In germline, CDR1 is KGHSH, CDR2 LQKENI. This CDR3 has 14 amino acids. Trimming left V 3 bases short and J 7 bases short, with 13 bases between. This CDR3 is CASSPGGSSQPQHF. DNA for the CDR3: TGTGCCAGCTCACCCGGGGGTTCAAGCCAGCCCCAGCATTTT.

This clonotype has only a few counts. This chain connects TRBV30 to TRBJ1-6; the match to TRBD1 covers 9 bases. Germline V gene lookup returns CDR1 GTSNPN and CDR2 SVGIG (reference sequence). The CDR3 totals 15 residues. Trimming removed 0 bases from V and 6 bases from J; junction bases left unmatched: 3. In DNA form, the CDR3 reads TGTGCCTGGAGTGTAGGGACAGGGAGTAATTCACCCCTCCACTTT. Translating it yields CAWSVGTGSNSPLHF.

This clonotype was seen repeatedly, ten times or more. The chain has TRBV27 and TRBJ2-5; the D is unclear. The CDR3 sequence is 14 residues long. The germline V and J ends were trimmed by 4 bases and 3 bases, with 12 bases remaining between them. CDR1 MNHEY and CDR2 SMNVEV come from the germline V gene (reference sequence). The CDR3 DNA follows: TGTGCCAGCAGTTCCACCGACTCTAAAGAGACCCAGTACTTC. Protein product: CASSSTDSKETQYF.

This clonotype was picked up many times. This sequence joins TRBV30 and TRBJ2-3; the D gene is possibly TRBD2 (7 bases). CDR1 is GTSNPN and CDR2 is SVGIG in the germline V gene (reference sequence). The germline V and J ends were trimmed by 2 bases and 4 bases, with 19 bases remaining between them. The CDR3 runs 16 residues. The CDR3 DNA follows: TGTGCCTGGAGTTCCTCCCTGGGGGGGCGCCCAGATACGCAGTATTTT. Its translation is CAWSSSLGGRPDTQYF.

Only a few counts were recorded for this clonotype. The chain recombines TRBV6-1 with TRBJ2-7, with TRBD1 matching over 9 bases. The CDR3 runs to 16 residues. Germline assignment: CDR1 MNHNS and CDR2 SASEGT. The trim removed 5 bases at V and 3 bases at J, leaving 11 bases unmatched. CDR3 residues: CASSHQSGQGSYEQYF. The DNA of the CDR3 is TGTGCCAGCAGTCACCAATCCGGACAGGGGAGCTACGAGCAGTACTTC.

This clonotype was counted many times. The rearrangement uses TRBV20-1 and TRBJ2-5; D is unclear. The CDR3 totals 12 residues. In germline, CDR1 is DFQATT, CDR2 SNEGSKA (reference sequence). The V and J ends lost 4 bases and 5 bases respectively, with 11 bases between them. Here the CDR3 reads CSAKAGPETQYF. The CDR3 DNA follows: TGCAGTGCTAAAGCTGGGCCCGAGACCCAGTACTTC.

This clonotype appeared many times. V is TRBV28 and J is TRBJ1-2; maybe TRBD1 (5 bases). The V end was cut by 2 bases, the J end by 1 base, with 5 bases between. CDR1 is MDHEN, CDR2 SYDVKM, per germline. This CDR3 region has 13 residues. CDR3 DNA sequence: TGTGCCAGCAGTTTACAGGGTAACTATGGCTACACCTTC. Its protein is CASSLQGNYGYTF.

This clonotype was counted many times. The CDR3 DNA follows: TGCAGTGCTCGCTACACAGGGACAGGGGGCACGCGAAGCTATGGCTACACCTTC. It yields the protein CSARYTGTGGTRSYGYTF. This chain connects TRBV20-1 to TRBJ1-2; 12 bases are a match to TRBD1. With V trimmed by 5 bases and J by 4 bases, 17 bases remained unmatched. The CDR3 covers 18 residues. Germline CDR1 DFQATT, CDR2 SNEGSKA (reference sequence).

The CDR3 spells CASEAQGLNQPQHF. CDR3 in DNA: TGTGCCAGCGAGGCACAGGGACTAAATCAGCCCCAGCATTTT. The chain carries TRBV2 and TRBJ1-5, with a weak D call TRBD1 (6 bases). Trimming pared 8 bases from V and 4 bases from J, leaving 15 bases between. The CDR3 consists of 14 residues. Germline V gene sequence: CDR1 SNHLY, CDR2 FYNNEI.

Ten or more counts support this clonotype. This rearrangement joins TRBV3-1 to TRBJ2-5; 7 bases fit TRBD2. V lost 4 bases and J lost 5; bases outside the gene matches: 7. Germline lookup yields CDR1 LGHDT and CDR2 YNNKEL (reference sequence). This CDR3 has 14 amino acids. CDR3 DNA: TGTGCCAGCAGCCCGGGACGGCGGGGGGAGACCCAGTACTTC. Encoded protein: CASSPGRRGETQYF.

CDR3 sequence (DNA): TGTGCCAGCAGGGGGTCGGGACTAGCGGGAGGGCCGGACGAGCAGTACTTC. Amino acid sequence: CASRGSGLAGGPDEQYF. The V gene is TRBV7-9, the J gene TRBJ2-7; 16 bases align to TRBD2. The CDR3 runs to 17 residues. V shed 6 bases, J shed 5 bases, and the junction held 10 bases outside the gene matches. Germline CDR1 and CDR2: SEHNR and FQNEAQ (reference sequence).

This clonotype was observed at least ten times. The rearrangement uses TRBV2 and TRBJ2-7, with D possibly TRBD2 on 5 matching bases. The CDR3 length is 14 residues. Trimming removed 6 bases at V and 3 bases at J, with 15 bases between. Germline V gene sequence: CDR1 SNHLY, CDR2 FYNNEI. The CDR3: CASRDGLANYEQYF. The CDR3 nucleotides are TGTGCCAGCAGAGATGGACTGGCAAACTACGAGCAGTACTTC.

At least ten counts were recorded for this clonotype. The chain combines TRBV5-8 with TRBJ2-1; D is possibly TRBD2 (6 bases). Germline V gene lookup returns CDR1 SGHTS and CDR2 YDEGEE. This CDR3 has 17 residues. Trimming took 4 bases from V and 0 from J, leaving 17 bases between them. The CDR3, as DNA: TGTGCCAGCAGCCCAAGTAGGGCGGGATCCTCCTACAATGAGCAGTTCTTC. It codes for CASSPSRAGSSYNEQFF. The variable domain in full, completed from reference TRBV5-8 and TRBJ2-1, reads EAGVTQSPTHLIKTRGQQATLRCSPISGHTSVYWYQQALGLGLQFLLWYDEGEERNRGNFPPRFSGRQFPNYSSELNVNALELEDSALYLCASSPSRAGSSYNEQFFGPGTRLTVL.

There are many counts of this clonotype. This chain links TRBV7-9 with TRBJ2-1, with TRBD2 matching over 12 bases. V was pared by 5 bases and J by 4 bases, with 6 bases of the junction left unmatched. CDR3 length: 16 residues. The germline V gene has CDR1 SEHNR and CDR2 FQNEAQ (reference sequence). CDR3 sequence reads: CASSPGTSGSYNEQFF. The CDR3 DNA reads TGTGCCAGCAGCCCCGGGACTAGCGGGTCTTACAATGAGCAGTTCTTC. The full variable domain, its missing parts supplied by reference TRBV7-9 and TRBJ2-1, is DTGVSQNPRHKITKRGQNVTFRCDPISEHNRLYWYRQTLGQGPEFLTYFQNEAQLEKSRLLSDRFSAERPKGSFSTLEIQRTEQGDSAMYLCASSPGTSGSYNEQFFGPGTRLTVL.

This clonotype turned up a few times. The V call is TRBV3-1, the J call TRBJ2-7, with 12 bases lining up with TRBD2. CDR1 is LGHDT and CDR2 is YNNKEL in the germline V gene (reference sequence). There are 16 residues in the CDR3. The J segment lost 4 bases and the V segment lost 1 base, leaving 5 bases of the junction unmatched. CDR3 coding DNA: TGTGCCAGCAGCCAAGGGACTAGCGGGACTTGGTACGAGCAGTACTTC. Encoded protein: CASSQGTSGTWYEQYF.

Concerning this clonotype itself: A much larger clone lies one base from this, so it may be a read error. This chain joins TRBV2 and TRBJ2-5, with D tentatively TRBD1 (5 bases). CDR3 length: 17 amino acids. Germline V gene sequence: CDR1 SNHLY, CDR2 FYNNEI. DNA for the CDR3: TGTGCCAGCAATGAAGGTTTGGGGCAGGGCGGTCAGGAGACCCAGTACTTC. Its protein product is CASNEGLGQGGQETQYF.

The table lists this clonotype with many counts. This chain joins TRBV14 and TRBJ2-7; a possible D gene is TRBD2 (6 bases). The CDR3 has 16 amino acids. The V gene lost 0 bases and the J gene lost 1 base, with 13 bases spanning the gap. Germline CDR1 reads SGHDN; CDR2 reads FVKESK. In nucleotides, the CDR3 is TGTGCCAGCAGCCAAGACGGAGGGAAAGGGTCCTACGAGCAGTACTTC. This sequence encodes CASSQDGGKGSYEQYF. Full variable domain (remainder filled in from reference TRBV14 and TRBJ2-7): EAGVTQFPSHSVIEKGQTVTLRCDPISGHDNLYWYRRVMGKEIKFLLHFVKESKQDESGMPNNRFLAERTGGTYSTLKVQPAELEDSGVYFCASSQDGGKGSYEQYFGPGTRLTVT.

This clonotype was counted at least ten times. The chain employs TRBV20-1 and TRBJ2-7, with TRBD1 matching over 7 bases. The CDR3 length is 15 residues. The V and J ends lost 5 bases and 7 bases, in that order; junction bases with no gene match: 17. Germline CDR1 and CDR2: DFQATT and SNEGSKA (reference sequence). Here the CDR3 DNA reads TGCAGTGCTGCCATACAACAGGGGCCCCGAGGAGAGCAGTACTTC. Translation: CSAAIQQGPRGEQYF.

Here the CDR3 reads CASSPRDRGFLAVRTDTQYF. The CDR3 DNA reads TGTGCCAGCAGTCCCCGGGACAGGGGCTTCTTAGCGGTTCGCACAGATACGCAGTATTTT. The gene calls are TRBV12-3 or TRBV12-4 and TRBJ2-3; TRBD1 agrees at 10 bases. Trimming removed 5 bases from V and 1 base from J; junction bases left unmatched: 18. There are 20 residues in the CDR3.

This clonotype was observed at least ten times. This sequence joins TRBV18 and TRBJ2-1, with a possible D match to TRBD1 (5 bases). CDR1 and CDR2 from the germline V gene are KGHSH and LQKENI. CDR3 size: 15 residues. The V end was cut by 3 bases, the J end by 3 bases, with 12 bases between. The CDR3 sequence: CASSPKGPFYNEQFF. The CDR3 DNA reads TGTGCCAGCTCACCGAAGGGGCCCTTCTACAATGAGCAGTTCTTC.